A single sample is the source of the 25 T cell receptor beta chains below, sequenced in a study of blood T cell repertoires in COVID-19. Sequencing was performed with immunoSEQ multiplex PCR; in TCRdb, only in-frame clones are kept and a portion is missing. The table includes 200,000 to 250,000 clones, around 80% detected once. Material: peripheral blood. The receptors come from a man in his fifties with active or convalescent COVID-19.

The chain employs TRBV28 and TRBJ2-6; D remains unclear. This CDR3 region has 15 residues. V dropped 2 bases and J dropped 2 bases, with 7 bases sitting between them. CDR1 MDHEN and CDR2 SYDVKM come from the germline V gene. The CDR3 nucleotides read TGTGCCAGCAGTTTAATTTTAACTGGGGCCAACGTCCTGACTTTC. Amino acid sequence: CASSLILTGANVLTF.

The chain recombines TRBV7-9 with TRBJ1-5; no clear D. The V gene's germline CDR1 is SEHNR and CDR2 FQNEAQ (reference sequence). Trimming removed 4 bases from V and 0 bases from J, with 16 bases in between. This CDR3 region has 17 residues. Written as DNA, the CDR3 is TGTGCCAGCAGCTCAACCCCACCGGCGGTTAGCAATCAGCCCCAGCATTTT. It is translated as CASSSTPPAVSNQPQHF.

V is TRBV24-1 and J is TRBJ2-2, with TRBD2 matching 10 bases. CDR1 is KGHDR and CDR2 is SFDVKD in the germline V gene. With 7 bases clipped from V and 0 bases from J, the junction kept 4 bases outside the gene matches. The CDR3 contains 16 residues. The CDR3 bases are TGTGCCACCAGCGATACTAGCGGGGCGAACACCGGGGAGCTGTTTTTT. Protein product: CATSDTSGANTGELFF.

The CDR3 region is CASSQEPLAGGPNEQFF. CDR3 bases: TGTGCCAGCAGCCAAGAACCCCTAGCGGGGGGGCCCAATGAGCAGTTCTTC. The chain recombines TRBV14 with TRBJ2-1; 12 positions agree with TRBD2. The ends lost 0 bases at V and 6 bases at J; junction bases unmatched: 6. Germline values: CDR1 SGHDN, CDR2 FVKESK. The CDR3 consists of 17 residues.

The chain carries TRBV10-3 and TRBJ2-5; 13 bases align to TRBD2. Per the germline V gene, CDR1 is ENHRY and CDR2 is SYGVKD. This CDR3 region has 16 residues. Germline trimming cut 4 bases from V and 5 bases from J; bases unmatched to any gene: 7. The CDR3 DNA reads as TGTGCCATCAGTGGGACTAGCGGGGGCCCTGGGGAGACCCAGTACTTC. Its translation: CAISGTSGGPGETQYF.

The chain employs TRBV5-1 and TRBJ2-2; a possible D gene is TRBD1 (5 bases). V lost 2 bases and J lost 0, with 8 bases in between. The CDR3 loop spans 15 amino acids. Germline V gene data show CDR1 as SGHRS and CDR2 as YFSETQ. The CDR3 loop reads CASSFSGSNTGELFF. The CDR3 DNA reads as TGCGCCAGCAGCTTTTCAGGGTCGAACACCGGGGAGCTGTTTTTT.

This clone was counted between two and nine times. The chain combines TRBV5-4 with TRBJ2-3; D gene ambiguous. V lost 5 bases and J lost 0, with 13 bases in between. This CDR3 is 15 amino acids long. The germline CDR1 and CDR2 sequences are SGHNT and YYREEE (reference sequence). CDR3 region: CASRSTPASTDTQYF. DNA for the CDR3: TGTGCCAGCAGGTCGACTCCCGCCAGCACAGATACGCAGTATTTT.

This clone was seen at least ten times. The CDR3 nucleotides read TGTGCCAGCAGCCGGCGGCCTAGCGGGGGGGCGGAGGATGAGCAGTTCTTC. As protein: CASSRRPSGGAEDEQFF. This chain connects TRBV6-2 or TRBV6-3 to TRBJ2-1, with 12 bases identical to TRBD2. Germline values: CDR1 MNHEY, CDR2 SVGEGT. The CDR3 is 17 amino acids. Trimming cost V 6 bases and J 8 bases; bases outside gene matches: 14.

This clone was counted at least ten times. This chain connects TRBV19 to TRBJ2-7, with TRBD1 matching 8 bases. V lost 5 bases and J lost 2; bases outside the gene matches: 5. Germline-derived CDR1 and CDR2 are LNHDA and SQIVND (reference sequence). The CDR3 totals 14 residues. CDR3 protein: CASSLTGDPYEQYF. The CDR3 DNA reads TGTGCCAGTAGTCTGACAGGGGACCCCTACGAGCAGTACTTC.

The rearrangement joins TRBV19 to TRBJ2-3; possible D gene TRBD2, 5 bases. This CDR3 is 14 amino acids long. Trimming shortened V by 8 bases and J by 2 bases, and 14 bases separated the two germline ends. Germline CDR1 LNHDA, CDR2 SQIVND (reference sequence). The CDR3 nucleotides are TGTGCCAGTTCCGCTAGCAGAACCACAGATACGCAGTATTTT. Translated, it gives CASSASRTTDTQYF.

The CDR3 DNA reads as TGTGCCAGCAGCTTGACAGGGTCTGGAAACACCATATATTTT. This sequence encodes CASSLTGSGNTIYF. This rearrangement joins TRBV7-9 to TRBJ1-3; 7 bases match TRBD1. Trimming took 3 bases from V and 1 from J; bases not matched to a gene: 0. The CDR3 has 14 amino acids. The germline gives CDR1 SEHNR, CDR2 FQNEAQ (reference sequence).

This clone turned up a few times. The chain is built from TRBV3-1 (or the pseudogene TRBV3-2) and TRBJ1-5, with a possible D match to TRBD1 (6 bases). The CDR3 extends over 15 amino acids. Germline CDR1 and CDR2: LGHDT and YNNKEL (reference sequence). The V and J ends lost 4 bases and 4 bases respectively, with 14 bases between them. The CDR3 loop is CASSPSDRFNQPQHF. CDR3 coding DNA: TGTGCCAGCAGCCCATCCGACAGGTTTAATCAGCCCCAGCATTTT.

This clone was observed once. The same CDR3 is also encoded by other DNA sequences in this sample. V usage is TRBV2 and J usage is TRBJ1-5, with D tentatively TRBD1 (6 bases). Trimming pared 4 bases from V and 2 bases from J, leaving 6 bases between. The V gene's germline CDR1 is SNHLY and CDR2 FYNNEI. CDR3 length equals 13 residues. Here the CDR3 reads CASSGQGNQPQHF. For the CDR3, the DNA is TGTGCCAGCAGTGGACAGGGCAATCAGCCCCAGCATTTT.

The rearrangement links TRBV7-8 to TRBJ2-5; maybe TRBD1 (6 bases). The CDR3 has 13 residues. V lost 5 bases, J lost 6 bases, and 13 bases lay in between. CDR1 is SGHVS, CDR2 FQNEAQ, per germline. CDR3 DNA: TGTGCCAGCAGCCCGCAGGGGACGAAGACCCAGTACTTC. It is translated as CASSPQGTKTQYF.

The chain joins TRBV6-4 to TRBJ1-5; no clear D gene. There are 16 residues in the CDR3. Germline V gene data show CDR1 as MRHNA and CDR2 as SNTAGT. V was shortened by 0 bases and J by 3 bases, with 12 bases between the two germline ends. DNA of the CDR3: TGTGCCAGCAGTGACTCGATGGCTGGGCCCAATCAGCCCCAGCATTTT. This gives the protein CASSDSMAGPNQPQHF.

The chain couples TRBV7-2 to TRBJ1-3; the D gene is possibly TRBD1 (5 bases). The V end lost 7 bases, the J end lost 8 bases, and 21 bases lay between the germline ends. CDR1 is SGHTA and CDR2 is FQGNSA in the germline V gene. This CDR3 is 15 amino acids long. The CDR3 sequence: CASTAMGGGPDTIYF. The CDR3 region has the DNA TGTGCCAGCACAGCTATGGGGGGAGGCCCGGACACCATATATTTT.

The chain is built from TRBV15 and TRBJ2-6; D is ambiguous. From germline, CDR1 is LNHNV and CDR2 YYDKDF (reference sequence). The ends were cut back, 4 bases at V and 0 bases at J, with 7 bases in the middle. The CDR3 loop spans 15 amino acids. The CDR3 sequence is CATSKYTSGANVLTF. For the CDR3, the DNA is TGTGCCACCAGCAAGTACACCTCTGGGGCCAACGTCCTGACTTTC.

This clone was counted at least ten times. Other DNA sequences in the sample encode the same CDR3. The rearrangement links TRBV18 to TRBJ2-1, with D hard to call. Germline CDR1 is KGHSH and CDR2 is LQKENI. V was shortened by 3 bases and J by 0 bases, with 6 bases between the two germline ends. This CDR3 is built from 14 residues. The CDR3: CASSPPSSYNEQFF. CDR3 coding DNA: TGTGCCAGCTCACCCCCTAGCTCCTACAATGAGCAGTTCTTC.

The rearrangement links TRBV19 to TRBJ2-7; the D gene is possibly TRBD1 (5 bases). This CDR3 comprises 14 residues. The germline V gene encodes CDR1 LNHDA and CDR2 SQIVND (reference sequence). Trimming cost V 3 bases and J 3 bases, with 12 bases left between them. CDR3 protein: CASSIQGLGYEQYF. CDR3 bases: TGTGCCAGTAGTATTCAGGGCCTCGGCTACGAGCAGTACTTC.

This clone has only one observation. The gene calls are TRBV7-2 and TRBJ2-3; no clear D. This CDR3 has 15 amino acids. CDR1 SGHTA and CDR2 FQGNSA come from the germline V gene. V lost 2 bases, J lost 2 bases, and 11 bases lay in between. CDR3 residues: CASSLFGVSTDTQYF. For the CDR3, the DNA is TGTGCCAGCAGCTTATTTGGAGTATCCACAGATACGCAGTATTTT. The full variable domain, completed using reference TRBV7-2 and TRBJ2-3, is GAGVSQSPSNKVTEKGKDVELRCDPISGHTALYWYRQSLGQGLEFLIYFQGNSAPDKSGLPSDRFSAERTGGSVSTLTIQRTQQEDSAVYLCASSLFGVSTDTQYFGPGTRLTVL.

The chain employs TRBV19 and TRBJ2-1, with 11 bases matching TRBD1. Germline V gene data show CDR1 as LNHDA and CDR2 as SQIVND (reference sequence). CDR3 length: 14 residues. The V gene end was trimmed by 5 bases and the J gene end by 7 bases; junction bases not matched to a gene: 4. The CDR3 coding sequence is TGTGCCAGTAGTGTGGGGGACAGGGGGAATGAGCAGTTCTTC. Its translation: CASSVGDRGNEQFF.

The chain carries TRBV7-8 and TRBJ2-5; 7 nucleotides align to TRBD2. Germline trimming cut 0 bases from V and 5 bases from J; bases unmatched to any gene: 0. Germline lookup yields CDR1 SGHVS and CDR2 FQNEAQ. The CDR3 spans 13 residues. The CDR3: CASSLALAETQYF. CDR3 DNA: TGTGCCAGCAGCTTAGCACTAGCGGAGACCCAGTACTTC.

This CDR3 is CASTRGVGTEAFF. The CDR3 DNA follows: TGTGCCAGTACCCGGGGAGTAGGCACTGAAGCTTTCTTT. V gene TRBV19 combines with J gene TRBJ1-1, with unresolved D. CDR3 length equals 13 residues. Trimming took off 7 bases at V and 4 bases at J, with 13 bases between the two ends. Germline assignment: CDR1 LNHDA and CDR2 SQIVND (reference sequence).

This chain joins TRBV27 and TRBJ1-1; D perhaps matches TRBD1 (6 bases). Germline V gene sequence: CDR1 MNHEY, CDR2 SMNVEV (reference sequence). Trimming left V 8 bases short and J 1 base short, with 14 bases between. The CDR3 sequence is 14 residues long. CDR3 bases: TGTGCCAGCTCAGCGTTGGGGGCGAACACTGAAGCTTTCTTT. Translation: CASSALGANTEAFF.

The chain couples TRBV11-2 to TRBJ1-2; the D is unclear. V lost 5 bases and J lost 0, with 10 bases in between. From germline, CDR1 is SGHAT and CDR2 FQNNGV. CDR3 length: 14 amino acids. The CDR3 is CASSSGPTNYGYTF. Written as DNA, the CDR3 is TGTGCCAGCAGCAGCGGGCCTACTAACTATGGCTACACCTTC.